This TCR beta chain stems from a study of technical replicates of blood from a handful of donors. The data were produced by immunoSEQ multiplex PCR, yet TCRdb's version contains in-frame clones alone and is incomplete. The sample has approximately 52,000 clones; roughly 84% are singletons. The length of the CDR3 is 13 residues. The V and J ends lost 5 bases and 9 bases respectively, with 14 bases between them. The germline V gene encodes CDR1 SGHTA and CDR2 FQGNSA. The chain uses TRBV7-2 and TRBJ2-4, with D maybe TRBD2 (6 bases). Sequenced: PBMCs. The origin of this receptor is a human donor in good health. Some clones in this sample may be carry-over from other donors' samples. The CDR3 nucleotides are TGTGCCAGCAGCCGCGGGGAATTCGGCATTCAGTACTTC. Amino acid sequence: CASSRGEFGIQYF.